This T cell receptor (beta chain) was retrieved from a study of cytomegalovirus exposure and HLA in healthy donors. The V segment lost 4 bases and the J segment 8 bases; nucleotides outside the gene matches: 15. The germline CDR1 and CDR2 sequences are SGHNT and YYREEE (reference sequence). This CDR3 comprises 17 residues. This PCR relied on a set of 60 Vbeta primers and 13 Jbeta primers. Produced via immunoSEQ multiplex PCR; TCRdb's table is partial and in-frame only. The sample comprises more than 150,000 clones, approximately 84% of which are singletons, and around 1.4% rests with the top ten. The sample taken for sequencing was PBMCs. This sequence was found in a girl aged 10 to 17 in good health and CMV-seropositive. This sequence joins TRBV5-4 and TRBJ1-2, with 12 bases lining up with TRBD1. The CDR3 protein is CASSRGTGGDPRWGYTF. The DNA of the CDR3 is TGTGCCAGCAGCCGAGGGACAGGGGGCGACCCAAGGTGGGGCTACACCTTC.